One and the same sample provided the 24 T cell receptor beta chains below, sequenced in a study of graft-versus-host responses after intestinal transplantation. The repertoire was sequenced with immunoSEQ multiplex PCR; TCRdb's copy has only in-frame clones and lacks some. The sample consists of some 86,000 clones, 75% to 95% of them appearing once. Their target antigens are unknown. The specimen was unstimulated CD8+ T cells sorted from spleen or lymph node cells, collected before intestinal transplant. These receptors all stem from a human donor who received an intestinal transplant.

Regarding this clone: This sample includes further DNA sequences coding for the same CDR3. V gene TRBV6-5 combines with J gene TRBJ1-5; no clear D gene. The CDR3 has 13 amino acids. Germline values: CDR1 MNHEY, CDR2 SVGAGI. Deletions cut 2 bases from V and 4 bases from J, with 6 bases between. Here the CDR3 reads CASSYGGNQPQHF. The CDR3 DNA follows: TGTGCCAGCAGTTACGGTGGAAATCAGCCCCAGCATTTT.

This rearrangement joins TRBV6-5 to TRBJ1-2; the D gene is possibly TRBD1 (5 bases). V was cut by 4 bases and J by 3 bases, with 9 bases left in between. CDR1 and CDR2 (germline): MNHEY, SVGAGI. The CDR3 covers 13 residues. CDR3 DNA: TGTGCCAGCAGTTTAGGGGAGGACTATGGCTACACCTTC. It yields the protein CASSLGEDYGYTF.

This clone was counted once. V and J are TRBV5-1 and TRBJ2-7, with D tentatively TRBD1 (7 bases). Germline V gene lookup returns CDR1 SGHRS and CDR2 YFSETQ. Trimming took off 1 base at V and 0 bases at J, with 14 bases between the two ends. This CDR3 comprises 16 residues. This CDR3 reads CASSLMEGDSSYEQYF. The CDR3 bases are TGCGCCAGCAGCTTGATGGAGGGGGACAGCTCCTACGAGCAGTACTTC.

The chain couples TRBV27 to TRBJ2-1; 10 bases are shared with TRBD2. The V segment lost 3 bases and the J segment 6 bases; nucleotides outside the gene matches: 14. CDR1 MNHEY and CDR2 SMNVEV come from the germline V gene (reference sequence). This CDR3 is built from 18 residues. This chain's CDR3 is CASSFPGGAGGFSNEQFF. CDR3 bases: TGTGCCAGCAGTTTTCCAGGCGGAGCGGGAGGGTTTTCCAATGAGCAGTTCTTC.

A note on this clone: At one boundary the junction diverges from the germline segment, which might be a read error. This rearrangement joins TRBV11-3 to TRBJ2-1; maybe TRBD2 (6 bases). The CDR3 is 13 amino acids. Germline loops: CDR1 SGHNT, CDR2 YENEEA. As DNA, the CDR3 is TGTGCCAGCAGTTTAGCGGAAAACAATGAGCAGTTCTTC. It codes for CASSLAENNEQFF.

The V call is TRBV10-3, the J call TRBJ1-2; D not certain. The V gene's germline CDR1 is ENHRY and CDR2 SYGVKD. Between the trimmed V and J ends, which lost 0 bases and 7 bases, there was a span of 9 bases. This CDR3 contains 13 residues. The CDR3 nucleotides read TGTGCCATCAGTGAGTCATCACGGGCTGGCTACACCTTC. This gives the protein CAISESSRAGYTF.

CDR3 amino acids: CASSTPPAPFHTDTQYF. CDR3 DNA sequence: TGTGCCAGCAGCACGCCCCCAGCACCTTTCCACACAGATACGCAGTATTTT. The V and J genes are TRBV14 and TRBJ2-3; D is unclear. This CDR3 region has 17 residues. Trimming took off 5 bases at V and 2 bases at J, with 20 bases between the two ends. Germline values: CDR1 SGHDN, CDR2 FVKESK.

The chain couples TRBV7-3 to TRBJ2-7, with D possibly matching TRBD2 (7 bases). V was trimmed by 1 base and J by 4 bases, leaving 20 bases between them. This CDR3 is 17 amino acids long. Germline V gene lookup returns CDR1 SGHTA and CDR2 FQGTGA. CDR3 bases: TGTGCCAGCAGCTTAATAAGGGGGGGGGACGGTCTTTACGAGCAGTACTTC. It specifies CASSLIRGGDGLYEQYF.

This sequence joins TRBV13 and TRBJ2-5; D is possibly TRBD1 (5 bases). The V gene's germline CDR1 is PRHDT and CDR2 FYEKMQ (reference sequence). V was pared by 2 bases and J by 1 base, with 8 bases between. This CDR3 is 14 amino acids long. CDR3 loop: CASSLWGGQETQYF. For the CDR3, the DNA is TGTGCCAGCAGCTTATGGGGCGGCCAAGAGACCCAGTACTTC.

CDR3 amino acids: CASSQDWSSGNTIYF. Written as DNA, the CDR3 is TGTGCCAGCAGCCAAGATTGGTCGTCTGGAAACACCATATATTTT. The chain links TRBV14 to TRBJ1-3; the D is unclear. The V end lost 0 bases, the J end lost 1 base, and 7 bases lay between the germline ends. Germline V gene lookup returns CDR1 SGHDN and CDR2 FVKESK. The CDR3 consists of 15 residues.

V usage is TRBV4-1 and J usage is TRBJ2-7, with 8 bases matching TRBD1. The CDR3 consists of 16 residues. V dropped 4 bases and J dropped 0; count of bases not matched to a gene: 8. CDR1 and CDR2 from the germline V gene are MGHRA and YSYEKL. CDR3 residues: CASSPGTGESSYEQYF. The CDR3 coding sequence is TGCGCCAGCAGCCCGGGGACAGGAGAGAGCTCCTACGAGCAGTACTTC.

This rearrangement joins TRBV4-1 to TRBJ1-2; 7 bases are a match to TRBD1. There are 15 residues in the CDR3. The germline gives CDR1 MGHRA, CDR2 YSYEKL. Trimming cost V 0 bases and J 4 bases; bases outside gene matches: 5. Written as DNA, the CDR3 is TGCGCCAGCAGCCAAGAACAGGGGCTCGCCTATGGCTACACCTTC. Encoded protein: CASSQEQGLAYGYTF.

The gene calls are TRBV7-6 and TRBJ1-1; tentatively, D is TRBD1 (5 bases). This CDR3 is 14 amino acids long. Trimming pared 6 bases from V and 0 bases from J, leaving 11 bases between. CDR1 is SGHVS, CDR2 FNYEAQ, per germline. The CDR3 region has the DNA TGTGCCAGCAGTACGACAGAGGTGAACACTGAAGCTTTCTTT. Amino acids: CASSTTEVNTEAFF.

The chain combines TRBV6-5 with TRBJ2-1, with a tentative D call TRBD1 (6 bases). Germline loops: CDR1 MNHEY, CDR2 SVGAGI. V was clipped by 2 bases and J by 7 bases, with 15 bases between them. The CDR3 has 15 residues. CDR3 in amino acids: CASSYGSGEGNEQFF. In nucleotides, the CDR3 is TGTGCCAGCAGTTACGGGTCAGGGGAAGGGAATGAGCAGTTCTTC.

This clone was seen a handful of times. The J gene is TRBJ1-3, the V gene TRBV2; D is ambiguous. The CDR3 is 14 amino acids. The V gene's germline CDR1 is SNHLY and CDR2 FYNNEI. V was cut by 10 bases and J by 0 bases, with 13 bases left in between. CDR3 DNA: TGTGCCATCCTAGGGATTTACTCTGGAAACACCATATATTTT. The encoded protein is CAILGIYSGNTIYF. Full variable domain (rest looked up from reference TRBV2 and TRBJ1-3): EPEVTQTPSHQVTQMGQEVILRCVPISNHLYFYWYRQILGQKVEFLVSFYNNEISEKSEIFDDQFSVERPDGSNFTLKIRSTKLEDSAMYFCAILGIYSGNTIYFGEGSWLTVV.

J is TRBJ1-1 and V is TRBV4-2, with 7 nucleotides matching TRBD1. V lost 6 bases and J lost 6; bases outside the gene matches: 7. From germline, CDR1 is LGHNA and CDR2 YNFKEQ. This CDR3 has 13 residues. CDR3 amino acids: CASRFDRDAEAFF. CDR3 nucleotide sequence: TGTGCCAGCAGGTTCGACAGGGACGCTGAAGCTTTCTTT.

The genes are TRBV11-2 and TRBJ2-2; 7 nucleotides match TRBD2. The CDR3 contains 14 residues. The J segment lost 8 bases and the V segment lost 2 bases, leaving 5 bases of the junction unmatched. Germline loops: CDR1 SGHAT, CDR2 FQNNGV. CDR3 DNA sequence: TGTGCCAGCAGCTTATCGGGAGGAGGGGGGGAGCTGTTTTTT. It yields the protein CASSLSGGGGELFF.

This sequence joins TRBV4-1 and TRBJ2-5; possible D gene TRBD1, 5 bases. V lost 1 base, J lost 6 bases, and 15 bases lay in between. CDR1 is MGHRA, CDR2 YSYEKL, per germline. The CDR3 runs to 15 residues. CDR3 loop: CASSQVGAGPQTQYF. The CDR3 bases are TGCGCCAGCAGCCAAGTTGGGGCAGGGCCACAGACCCAGTACTTC.

The V call is TRBV28, the J call TRBJ2-3; 8 positions agree with TRBD2. CDR1 and CDR2 from the germline V gene are MDHEN and SYDVKM. With 1 base clipped from V and 5 bases from J, the junction kept 11 bases outside the gene matches. The CDR3 sequence is 17 residues long. DNA for the CDR3: TGTGCCAGCAGTTTATTCTACCCAGCGGGAGCATTAGATACGCAGTATTTT. This gives the protein CASSLFYPAGALDTQYF.

The rearrangement joins TRBV2 to TRBJ2-1; 9 nucleotides line up with TRBD2. This CDR3 has 19 residues. V was pared by 9 bases and J by 0 bases, with 18 bases of the junction left unmatched. Germline CDR1 reads SNHLY; CDR2 reads FYNNEI. The CDR3, as DNA: TGTGCCAGACATAATATAGGGACTAGCCGCACGAACTCCTACAATGAGCAGTTCTTC. This codes for CARHNIGTSRTNSYNEQFF.

There are a few counts of this clone. V and J are TRBV21-1 and TRBJ1-5. TRBV21-1 is a recognized pseudogene. The CDR3 contains 11 residues. The CDR3 DNA is TGTGCCAGCAGCGGGGATCAGCCCCAGCATTTT. It yields the protein CASSGDQPQHF.

The V call is TRBV7-9, the J call TRBJ1-5, with 10 bases matching TRBD1. CDR3 length: 16 residues. The V and J ends lost 5 bases and 6 bases, in that order; junction bases with no gene match: 10. Germline assignment: CDR1 SEHNR and CDR2 FQNEAQ (reference sequence). The CDR3 sequence: CASSAWPGQGIQPQHF. In DNA, the CDR3 is TGTGCCAGCAGCGCGTGGCCGGGACAGGGGATTCAGCCCCAGCATTTT.

This clone was recorded only once. The chain joins TRBV4-2 to TRBJ1-6; the match to TRBD1 covers 10 bases. This CDR3 contains 17 residues. Germline V gene data show CDR1 as LGHNA and CDR2 as YNFKEQ. J was trimmed by 5 bases and V by 1 base; bases with no gene match: 5. For the CDR3, the DNA is TGTGCCAGCAGCCAAGTCCCCGGGACAGGGGATAATTCACCCCTCCACTTT. Protein sequence: CASSQVPGTGDNSPLHF.

The chain employs TRBV10-3 and TRBJ2-7; 10 bases agree with TRBD1. This CDR3 has 16 residues. Losses at the gene ends were 8 bases for V and 3 bases for J; bases not matched to a gene: 13. The germline V gene encodes CDR1 ENHRY and CDR2 SYGVKD. The CDR3 DNA is TGTGCCATCGCCGGGACAGGGGTGGTTAGTAACTACGAGCAGTACTTC. It yields the protein CAIAGTGVVSNYEQYF.